Sequencing of this T cell receptor (beta chain) was carried out in a study of intratumoral heterogeneity in liver cancer. Regarding the study in general: In the full approximately 14-patient cohort, the median age was roughly 63 years and the majority of patients were male. To investigate intratumor heterogeneity, the study integrated RNA-seq, DNA sequencing, TCR-seq and SNP array data drawn from multiple regions of hepatocellular carcinoma specimens. The overall cohort comprised 70 to 75 multiregional samples from about 14 HCC patients, with approximately 52 tumoral and approximately 20 adjacent nontumoral regions.

To note about this clone: Its antigen is unknown. Nothing much larger sits one base from this clone, and base qualities are not available.

TCR beta chain CDR3 regions were sequenced from genomic DNA using the immunoSEQ assay. Primers annealing to V and J segments amplified rearranged VDJ segments. In the authors' own workflow: Clonality and richness metrics were computed with the ImmunoSeq Analyzer software. Clones with differential abundance between regions were identified with Fisher's exact test combined with a beta-binomial method for additional stringency. TCRdb took this table from immuneACCESS and kept in-frame rearrangements with V and J called. Such tables lack part of the clones; where checked against another copy, unresolved V genes explain under half of the gap, and the rest is unexplained. That table gives V, J and clone size, and the DNA gave D and trimming. A total of roughly 6,200 clones appear in this sample, over 55% of them only once. Clones ranked in the top ten supply about two fifths of the sample. Samples labelled H were derived from distinct, geographically separated regions of the hepatocellular carcinoma nodule. Every patient had early-stage hepatocellular carcinoma and received no therapy prior to surgical resection. Sampled areas lacked macroscopic evidence of necrosis or hemorrhage. Multiple regions from a couple of patients were subjected to TCR sequencing (ImmunoSeq). Each frozen resection tissue sample was taken at least 1 cm away from every other sample. Genomic DNA was isolated from bulk tissue with the DNeasy blood and tissue kit.

V drops 4 bases and J drops 3 bases, leaving 14 bases in between. For CDR1 and CDR2, the germline V gene lists SGHDT and YYEEEE. Reading from cysteine to phenylalanine, the CDR3 counts 15 amino acids. Left in the record is the CDR3 DNA by itself, 45 bases read in frame from the first base. Results the study describes overall, beyond this receptor: The authors noted a relatively low number of patients and under-sampled tumor-infiltrating lymphocyte representation as limitations. Within each sequenced patient, no significant difference in overall T cell clonality was found between tumor regions. Tumor region a in each sequenced patient had significantly more unique T-cell clonal expansions than region b. RNA-seq-based estimates of regional differences in tumor-infiltrating lymphocyte burden were reportedly confirmed by TCR sequencing.

The source material was tumor tissue, sampled before any cancer treatment. The receptor chain draws on TRBV5-6 and TRBJ2-1, and perhaps TRBD1 as D gene, on 6 matching bases. This TCR came from a woman between 70 and 85 years old with hepatocellular carcinoma. The CDR3 has the sequence CASSHRVGIYNEQFF. The DNA is as follows: TGTGCCAGCAGCCACAGGGTCGGGATCTACAATGAGCAGTTCTTC.